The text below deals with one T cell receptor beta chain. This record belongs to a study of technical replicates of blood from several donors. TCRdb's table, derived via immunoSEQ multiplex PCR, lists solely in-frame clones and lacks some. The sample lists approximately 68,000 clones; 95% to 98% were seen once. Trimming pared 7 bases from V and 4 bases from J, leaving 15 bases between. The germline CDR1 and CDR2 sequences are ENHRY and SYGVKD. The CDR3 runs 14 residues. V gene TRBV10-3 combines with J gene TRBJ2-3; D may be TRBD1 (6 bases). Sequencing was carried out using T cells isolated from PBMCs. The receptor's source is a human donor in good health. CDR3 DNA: TGTGCCATCACCGGGACAATTAAGTCAGATACGCAGTATTTT. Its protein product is CAITGTIKSDTQYF.